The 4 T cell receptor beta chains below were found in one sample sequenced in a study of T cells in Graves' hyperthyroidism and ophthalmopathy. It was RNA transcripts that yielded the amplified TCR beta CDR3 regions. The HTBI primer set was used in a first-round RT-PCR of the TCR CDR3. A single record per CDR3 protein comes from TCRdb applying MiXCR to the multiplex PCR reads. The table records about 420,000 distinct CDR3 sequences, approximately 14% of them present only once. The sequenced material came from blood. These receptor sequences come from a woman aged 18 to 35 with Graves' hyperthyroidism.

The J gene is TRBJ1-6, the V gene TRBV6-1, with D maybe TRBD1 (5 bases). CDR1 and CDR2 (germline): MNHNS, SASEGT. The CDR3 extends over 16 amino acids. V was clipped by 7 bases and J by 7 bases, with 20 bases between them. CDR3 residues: CASTEAGSLRNSPLHF. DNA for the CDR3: TGTGCCAGCACGGAGGCAGGGTCTCTTAGGAATTCACCCCTCCACTTT.

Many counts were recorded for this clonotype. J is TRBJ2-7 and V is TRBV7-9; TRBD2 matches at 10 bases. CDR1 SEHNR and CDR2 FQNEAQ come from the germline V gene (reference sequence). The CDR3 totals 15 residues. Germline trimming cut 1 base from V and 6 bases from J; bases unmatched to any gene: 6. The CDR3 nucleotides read TGTGCCAGCAGCTTAGATCTAGCGGGAGACGGCGAGCAGTACTTC. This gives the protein CASSLDLAGDGEQYF.

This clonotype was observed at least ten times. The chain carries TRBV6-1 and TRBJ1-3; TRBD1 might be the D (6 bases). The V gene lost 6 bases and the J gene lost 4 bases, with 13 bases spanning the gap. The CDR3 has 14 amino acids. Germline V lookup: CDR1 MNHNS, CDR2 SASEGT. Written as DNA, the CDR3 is TGTGCCAGCAGGCCCACAGGGAAAGGAAACACCATATATTTT. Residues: CASRPTGKGNTIYF.

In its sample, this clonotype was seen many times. The CDR3 here is CASSSPVGENTGELFF. DNA of the CDR3: TGTGCCAGCAGCTCCCCGGTAGGGGAGAACACCGGGGAGCTGTTTTTT. V is TRBV7-3 and J is TRBJ2-2, with D maybe TRBD1 (5 bases). The CDR3 is 16 residues long. The V gene's germline CDR1 is SGHTA and CDR2 FQGTGA. Between the trimmed V and J ends, which lost 4 bases and 1 base, there was a span of 13 bases.